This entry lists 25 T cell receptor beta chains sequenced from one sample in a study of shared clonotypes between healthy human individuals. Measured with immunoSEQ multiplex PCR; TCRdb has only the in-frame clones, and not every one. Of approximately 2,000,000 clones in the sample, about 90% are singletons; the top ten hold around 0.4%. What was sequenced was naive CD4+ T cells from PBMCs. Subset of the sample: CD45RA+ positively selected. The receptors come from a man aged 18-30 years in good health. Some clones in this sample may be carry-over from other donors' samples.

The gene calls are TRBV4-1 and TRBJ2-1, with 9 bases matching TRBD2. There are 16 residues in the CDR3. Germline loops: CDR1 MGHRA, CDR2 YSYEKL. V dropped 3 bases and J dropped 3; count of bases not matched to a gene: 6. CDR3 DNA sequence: TGCGCCAGCAGCCAGCCCGGGACTAGCAACTACAATGAGCAGTTCTTC. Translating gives CASSQPGTSNYNEQFF.

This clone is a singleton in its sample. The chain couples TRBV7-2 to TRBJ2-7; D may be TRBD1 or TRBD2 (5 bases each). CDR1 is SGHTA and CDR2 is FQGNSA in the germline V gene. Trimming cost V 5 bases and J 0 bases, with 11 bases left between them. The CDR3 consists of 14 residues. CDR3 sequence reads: CASSRGRVSYEQYF. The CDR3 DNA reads TGTGCCAGCAGCCGGGGCAGGGTCTCCTACGAGCAGTACTTC.

CDR3 protein: CASSPGQGLPANYGYTF. CDR3 nucleotides: TGCGCCAGCAGCCCGGGACAGGGTCTCCCAGCTAACTATGGCTACACCTTC. The chain joins TRBV5-1 to TRBJ1-2, with TRBD1 matching over 9 bases. Germline CDR1 SGHRS, CDR2 YFSETQ. The ends lost 4 bases at V and 0 bases at J; junction bases unmatched: 10. There are 17 residues in the CDR3.

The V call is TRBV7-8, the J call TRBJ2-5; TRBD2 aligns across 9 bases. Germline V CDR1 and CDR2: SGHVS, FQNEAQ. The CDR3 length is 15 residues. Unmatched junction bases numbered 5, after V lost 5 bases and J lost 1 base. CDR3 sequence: CASSSLAGPQETQYF. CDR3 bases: TGTGCCAGCAGCAGCCTAGCGGGACCCCAAGAGACCCAGTACTTC.

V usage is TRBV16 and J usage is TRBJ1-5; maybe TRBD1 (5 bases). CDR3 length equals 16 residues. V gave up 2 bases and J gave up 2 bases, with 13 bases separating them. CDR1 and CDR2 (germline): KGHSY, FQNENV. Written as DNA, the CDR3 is TGTGCCAGCAGCCAACGAATGCAGGGAGGCAATCAGCCCCAGCATTTT. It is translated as CASSQRMQGGNQPQHF.

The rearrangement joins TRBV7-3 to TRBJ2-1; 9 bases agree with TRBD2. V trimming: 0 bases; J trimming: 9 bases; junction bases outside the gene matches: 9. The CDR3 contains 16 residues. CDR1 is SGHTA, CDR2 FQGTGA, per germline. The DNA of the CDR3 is TGTGCCAGCAGCTTAACGCCGGGACTAGCCTTATCTGAGCAGTTCTTC. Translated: CASSLTPGLALSEQFF.

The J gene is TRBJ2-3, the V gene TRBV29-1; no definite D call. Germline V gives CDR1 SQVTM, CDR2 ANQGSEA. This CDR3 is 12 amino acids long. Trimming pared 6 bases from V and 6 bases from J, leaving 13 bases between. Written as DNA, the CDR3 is TGCAGCGTGCGGTTTTTGGCCGATACGCAGTATTTT. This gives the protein CSVRFLADTQYF.

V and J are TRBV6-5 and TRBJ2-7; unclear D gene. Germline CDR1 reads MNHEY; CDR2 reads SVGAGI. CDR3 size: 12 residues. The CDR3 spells CVVAAFSHEQYF. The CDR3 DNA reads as TGTGTGGTTGCGGCGTTTTCCCACGAGCAGTACTTC.

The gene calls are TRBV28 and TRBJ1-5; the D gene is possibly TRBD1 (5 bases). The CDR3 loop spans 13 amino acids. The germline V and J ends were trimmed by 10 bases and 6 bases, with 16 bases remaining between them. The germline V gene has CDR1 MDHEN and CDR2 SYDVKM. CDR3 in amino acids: CAIDPGLGQPQHF. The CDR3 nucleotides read TGTGCCATCGACCCAGGGTTGGGTCAGCCCCAGCATTTT.

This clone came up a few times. CDR3 in DNA: TGTGCCAGCAGCTTAGTGGGACTAGCGCCTAGGGGGCAGTTCTTC. This sequence encodes CASSLVGLAPRGQFF. V and J are TRBV11-1 and TRBJ2-1, with 10 bases matching TRBD2. CDR1 is SGHAT, CDR2 FQDESV, per germline (reference sequence). V lost 1 base to trimming and J lost 12 bases; unmatched junction nucleotides: 9. The CDR3 spans 15 residues.

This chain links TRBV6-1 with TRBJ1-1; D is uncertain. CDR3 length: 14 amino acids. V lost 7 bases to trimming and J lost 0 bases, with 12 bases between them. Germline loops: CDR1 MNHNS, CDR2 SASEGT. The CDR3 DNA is TGTGCCAGCACCAAAACGGAGGTGAACACTGAAGCTTTCTTT. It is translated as CASTKTEVNTEAFF.

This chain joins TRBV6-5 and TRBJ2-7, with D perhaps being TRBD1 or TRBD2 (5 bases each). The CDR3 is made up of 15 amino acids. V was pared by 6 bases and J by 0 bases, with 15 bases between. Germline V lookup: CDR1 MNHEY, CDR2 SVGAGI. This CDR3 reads CASRIRDRSSYEQYF. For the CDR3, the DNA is TGTGCCAGCAGAATCCGGGACCGGAGCTCCTACGAGCAGTACTTC.

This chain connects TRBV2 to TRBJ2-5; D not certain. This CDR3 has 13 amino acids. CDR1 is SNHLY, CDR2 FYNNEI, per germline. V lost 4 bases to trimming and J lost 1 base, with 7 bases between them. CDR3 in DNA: TGTGCCAGCAGTGTGAGACCCCAAGAGACCCAGTACTTC. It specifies CASSVRPQETQYF.

Here the CDR3 DNA reads TGTGCCAGCAGCGAGACAGGGGCGCGACGGACTGAAGCTTTCTTT. The encoded protein is CASSETGARRTEAFF. The V and J genes are TRBV9 and TRBJ1-1; 8 nucleotides agree with TRBD1. This CDR3 is 15 amino acids long. The ends lost 3 bases at V and 5 bases at J; junction bases unmatched: 9. CDR1 and CDR2 from the germline V gene are SGDLS and YYNGEE.

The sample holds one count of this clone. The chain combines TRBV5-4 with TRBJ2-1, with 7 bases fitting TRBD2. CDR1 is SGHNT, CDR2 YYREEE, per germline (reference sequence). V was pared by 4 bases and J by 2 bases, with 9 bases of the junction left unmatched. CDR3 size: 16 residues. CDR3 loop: CASSPEAGLPYNEQFF. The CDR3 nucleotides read TGTGCCAGCAGCCCGGAGGCGGGACTACCCTACAATGAGCAGTTCTTC.

Here the CDR3 reads CASSLIIVLDYGYTF. The DNA for the CDR3 is TGTGCCAGCAGCTTAATTATAGTCCTCGACTATGGCTACACCTTC. V and J are TRBV7-9 and TRBJ1-2; D unclear. Trimming stripped 2 bases from V and 3 bases from J, with 13 bases between. The V gene's germline CDR1 is SEHNR and CDR2 FQNEAQ (reference sequence). This CDR3 is 15 amino acids long.

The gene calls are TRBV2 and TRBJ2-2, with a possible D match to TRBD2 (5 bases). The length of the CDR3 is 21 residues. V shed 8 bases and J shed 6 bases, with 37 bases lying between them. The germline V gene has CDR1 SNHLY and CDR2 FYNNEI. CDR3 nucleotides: TGTGCCAGCCCCGACCGCAGTCGTGGCACGCGAGTAGGGATCGGGGCCGGGGAGCTGTTTTTT. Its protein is CASPDRSRGTRVGIGAGELFF.

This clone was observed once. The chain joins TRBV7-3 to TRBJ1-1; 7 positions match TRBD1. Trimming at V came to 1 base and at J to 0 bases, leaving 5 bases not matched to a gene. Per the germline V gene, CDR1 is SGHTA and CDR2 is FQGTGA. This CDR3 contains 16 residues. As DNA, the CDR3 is TGTGCCAGCAGCTTAAAGGGACAGCGGTTGAACACTGAAGCTTTCTTT. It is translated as CASSLKGQRLNTEAFF.

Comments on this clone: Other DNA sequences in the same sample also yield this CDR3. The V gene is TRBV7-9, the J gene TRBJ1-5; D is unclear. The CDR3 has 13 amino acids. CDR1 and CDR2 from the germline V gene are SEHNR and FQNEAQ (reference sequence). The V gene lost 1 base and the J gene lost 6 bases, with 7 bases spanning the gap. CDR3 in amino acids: CASSLVGSQPQHF. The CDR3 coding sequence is TGTGCCAGCAGCTTAGTGGGGTCTCAGCCCCAGCATTTT. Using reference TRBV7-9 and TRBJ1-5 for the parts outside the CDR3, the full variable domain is DTGVSQNPRHKITKRGQNVTFRCDPISEHNRLYWYRQTLGQGPEFLTYFQNEAQLEKSRLLSDRFSAERPKGSFSTLEIQRTEQGDSAMYLCASSLVGSQPQHFGDGTRLSIL.

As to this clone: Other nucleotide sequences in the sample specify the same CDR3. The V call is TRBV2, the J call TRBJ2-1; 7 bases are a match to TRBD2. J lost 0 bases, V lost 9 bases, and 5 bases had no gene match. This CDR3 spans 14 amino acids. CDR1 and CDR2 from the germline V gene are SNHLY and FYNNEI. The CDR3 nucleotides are TGTGCCAGTTTGGGGGGGAGCTCCTACAATGAGCAGTTCTTC. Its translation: CASLGGSSYNEQFF.

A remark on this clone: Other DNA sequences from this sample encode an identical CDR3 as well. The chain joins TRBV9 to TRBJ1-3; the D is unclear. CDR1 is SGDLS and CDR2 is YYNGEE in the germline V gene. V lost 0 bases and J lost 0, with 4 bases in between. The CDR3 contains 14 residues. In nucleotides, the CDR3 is TGTGCCAGCAGCGTAGGAAGCTCTGGAAACACCATATATTTT. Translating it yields CASSVGSSGNTIYF.

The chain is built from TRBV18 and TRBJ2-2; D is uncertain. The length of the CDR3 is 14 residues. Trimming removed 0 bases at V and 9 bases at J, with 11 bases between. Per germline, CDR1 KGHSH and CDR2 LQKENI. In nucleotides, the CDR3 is TGTGCCAGCTCACCACCGTTGGGAAACCGGGAGCTGTTTTTT. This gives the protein CASSPPLGNRELFF.

The chain's CDR3 is CASGYRGEQFF. CDR3 sequence (DNA): TGTGCCAGCGGATACAGGGGCGAGCAGTTCTTC. The V call is TRBV28, the J call TRBJ2-1, with TRBD1 matching over 7 bases. The V and J ends lost 8 bases and 10 bases, in that order; junction bases with no gene match: 5. The CDR3 runs to 11 residues. Germline V lookup: CDR1 MDHEN, CDR2 SYDVKM.

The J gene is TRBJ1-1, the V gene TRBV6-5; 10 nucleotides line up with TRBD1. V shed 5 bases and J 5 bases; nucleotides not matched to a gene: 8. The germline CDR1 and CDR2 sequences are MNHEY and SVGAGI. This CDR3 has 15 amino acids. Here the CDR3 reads CASSKSGTGDTEAFF. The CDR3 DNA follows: TGTGCCAGCAGTAAATCCGGGACAGGGGATACTGAAGCTTTCTTT.

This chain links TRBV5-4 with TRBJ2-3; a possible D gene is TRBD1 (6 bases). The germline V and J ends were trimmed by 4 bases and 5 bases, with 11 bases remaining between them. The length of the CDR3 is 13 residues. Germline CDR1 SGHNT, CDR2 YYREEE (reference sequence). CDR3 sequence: CASSPQGGDTQYF. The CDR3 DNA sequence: TGTGCCAGCAGCCCCCAAGGGGGAGATACGCAGTATTTT.